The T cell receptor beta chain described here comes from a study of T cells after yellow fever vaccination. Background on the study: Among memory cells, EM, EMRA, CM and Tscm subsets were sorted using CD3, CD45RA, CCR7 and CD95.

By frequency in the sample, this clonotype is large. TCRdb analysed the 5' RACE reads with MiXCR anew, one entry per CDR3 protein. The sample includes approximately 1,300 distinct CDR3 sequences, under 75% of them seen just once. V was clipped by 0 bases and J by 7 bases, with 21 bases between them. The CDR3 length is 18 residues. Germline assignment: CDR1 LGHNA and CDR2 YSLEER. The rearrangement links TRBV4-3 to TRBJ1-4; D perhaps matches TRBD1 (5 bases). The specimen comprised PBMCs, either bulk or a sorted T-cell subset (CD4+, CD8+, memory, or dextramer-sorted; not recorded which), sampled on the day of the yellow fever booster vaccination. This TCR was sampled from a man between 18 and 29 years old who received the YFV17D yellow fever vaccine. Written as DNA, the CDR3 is TGCGCCAGCAGCCAAGATCTGTCGGTTTCCGGGACCAGTGAAAAACTGTTTTTT. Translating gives CASSQDLSVSGTSEKLFF.